These 21 T cell receptor beta chains share one sample of origin, sequenced in a study of cytomegalovirus exposure and HLA in healthy donors. The primer mix had 60 Vbeta and 13 Jbeta primers. Sequencing used immunoSEQ multiplex PCR; TCRdb keeps in-frame clones, though not all of them. The table shows about 180,000 clones, with around 80% occurring only once. The source material was PBMCs. These TCRs come from a woman in her 30s in good health and CMV-seropositive.

V gene TRBV27 combines with J gene TRBJ2-1; D gene unclear. From germline, CDR1 is MNHEY and CDR2 SMNVEV (reference sequence). The V end was cut by 5 bases, the J end by 8 bases, with 13 bases between. The CDR3 sequence is 13 residues long. The CDR3 DNA is TGTGCCAGCAGTGCGAGCAGAGGTCATGAGCAGTTCTTC. It encodes CASSASRGHEQFF.

The chain carries TRBV9 and TRBJ1-1; no clear D. The length of the CDR3 is 15 residues. From germline, CDR1 is SGDLS and CDR2 YYNGEE. V was clipped by 3 bases and J by 6 bases, with 18 bases between them. For the CDR3, the DNA is TGTGCCAGCAGCGCAACCCCTAGAGTGATTTCTGAAGCTTTCTTT. This sequence encodes CASSATPRVISEAFF.

CDR3 bases: TGTGCCAGCAGCTCTCAGGGTGCCGGGGCCAACGTCCTGACTTTC. This sequence encodes CASSSQGAGANVLTF. The rearrangement uses TRBV7-2 and TRBJ2-6, with D perhaps matching TRBD1 (5 bases). CDR3 size: 15 residues. In germline, CDR1 is SGHTA, CDR2 FQGNSA. Trimming shortened V by 4 bases and J by 4 bases, and 11 bases separated the two germline ends.

The chain is built from TRBV19 and TRBJ2-5; TRBD1 matches 11 bases. Losses at the gene ends were 8 bases for V and 2 bases for J; bases not matched to a gene: 7. The CDR3 is 15 residues long. Germline lookup yields CDR1 LNHDA and CDR2 SQIVND (reference sequence). CDR3 DNA: TGTGCCAGTTCTCATGGGGACAGGGGGCAAGAGACCCAGTACTTC. Amino acid sequence: CASSHGDRGQETQYF.

The chain links TRBV4-3 to TRBJ2-7; D gene uncertain. This CDR3 has 13 residues. Between the trimmed V and J ends, which lost 1 base and 7 bases, there was a span of 11 bases. CDR1 LGHNA and CDR2 YSLEER come from the germline V gene. CDR3 nucleotides: TGCGCCAGCAGCCAAGGCCTTATACGGGAGCAGTACTTC. Residues: CASSQGLIREQYF.

The CDR3 region has the DNA TGTGCCAGCAGCTTTGAGGGGGGGCAAGAGACCCAGTACTTC. This codes for CASSFEGGQETQYF. The chain recombines TRBV7-9 with TRBJ2-5; perhaps TRBD2 as D (7 bases). The V end was cut by 3 bases, the J end by 2 bases, with 10 bases between. Germline assignment: CDR1 SEHNR and CDR2 FQNEAQ (reference sequence). CDR3 length: 14 residues.

The chain uses TRBV7-2 and TRBJ2-3; possible D gene TRBD2, 6 bases. The V end was cut by 3 bases, the J end by 5 bases, with 15 bases between. In germline, CDR1 is SGHTA, CDR2 FQGNSA. The CDR3 consists of 15 residues. This CDR3 is CASSLEGRRGDTQYF. The CDR3 coding sequence is TGTGCCAGCAGCTTGGAGGGGCGGCGGGGAGATACGCAGTATTTT.

The chain employs TRBV7-6 and TRBJ2-1, with TRBD2 matching 13 bases. CDR1 SGHVS and CDR2 FNYEAQ come from the germline V gene. The CDR3 has 17 amino acids. With 5 bases clipped from V and 6 bases from J, the junction kept 10 bases outside the gene matches. The CDR3 DNA reads as TGTGCCAGCAGCAGGGGGATACTAGCGGGGGGGTCCAATGAGCAGTTCTTC. It codes for CASSRGILAGGSNEQFF.

The chain employs TRBV30 and TRBJ2-1; 7 bases are a match to TRBD1. Germline V gene lookup returns CDR1 GTSNPN and CDR2 SVGIG (reference sequence). Trimming at V came to 0 bases and at J to 7 bases, leaving 9 bases not matched to a gene. The CDR3 is 15 residues long. The CDR3 nucleotides are TGTGCCTGGAGTGTACGAGGGGGCGGGTGGAATGAGCAGTTCTTC. This gives the protein CAWSVRGGGWNEQFF.

This clone has only a few counts. The chain recombines TRBV4-3 with TRBJ1-6; D is perhaps TRBD1 (6 bases). The CDR3 length is 15 residues. The germline V and J ends were trimmed by 0 bases and 13 bases, with 16 bases remaining between them. Germline V gene data show CDR1 as LGHNA and CDR2 as YSLEER. CDR3 DNA: TGCGCCAGCAGCCAAGATTTGGCAGGGGTCTGGCCCCTCCACTTT. Residues: CASSQDLAGVWPLHF.

The chain combines TRBV18 with TRBJ1-1; perhaps TRBD1 as D (6 bases). Germline V gene sequence: CDR1 KGHSH, CDR2 LQKENI. There are 12 residues in the CDR3. The V gene lost 6 bases and the J gene lost 8 bases, with 13 bases spanning the gap. The CDR3 here is CASSPDRREAFF. The CDR3 DNA follows: TGTGCCAGCTCCCCGGACAGACGAGAAGCTTTCTTT.

This clone was counted a few times. The chain carries TRBV7-9 and TRBJ1-2, with a weak D call TRBD1 (5 bases). The CDR3 is 15 residues long. Looked up from germline, CDR1 is SEHNR and CDR2 is FQNEAQ (reference sequence). Trimming removed 1 base at V and 2 bases at J, with 11 bases between. CDR3 sequence: CASSLVVAGNYGYTF. The CDR3, as DNA: TGTGCCAGCAGCTTAGTTGTCGCAGGGAACTATGGCTACACCTTC.

This chain uses TRBV5-1 with TRBJ2-5, with D possibly being TRBD1 (6 bases). There are 14 residues in the CDR3. V lost 4 bases and J lost 5, with 15 bases in between. CDR1 is SGHRS and CDR2 is YFSETQ in the germline V gene. The CDR3 nucleotides read TGCGCCAGCAGCGAACAGGGTCTGGGGGAGACCCAGTACTTC. Amino acid sequence: CASSEQGLGETQYF.

This clone has only one observation. This rearrangement joins TRBV2 to TRBJ1-2; the D gene is possibly TRBD1 (5 bases). Germline V gene sequence: CDR1 SNHLY, CDR2 FYNNEI. V was shortened by 8 bases and J by 1 base, with 14 bases between the two germline ends. The CDR3 extends over 14 amino acids. The CDR3 protein is CASRLGQNNYGYTF. In nucleotides, the CDR3 is TGTGCCAGCCGCCTGGGGCAGAATAACTATGGCTACACCTTC.

This clone was seen a few times. V gene TRBV4-2 combines with J gene TRBJ2-1; a weak D match, TRBD2 (5 bases). V dropped 0 bases and J dropped 4 bases, with 13 bases sitting between them. The length of the CDR3 is 16 residues. The germline CDR1 and CDR2 sequences are LGHNA and YNFKEQ. CDR3 nucleotide sequence: TGTGCCAGCAGCCAAGACCCCCTAGGCGGGTACAATGAGCAGTTCTTC. Its translation is CASSQDPLGGYNEQFF.

The chain is built from TRBV7-2 and TRBJ2-1; 10 bases are a match to TRBD2. The length of the CDR3 is 15 residues. J was trimmed by 9 bases and V by 2 bases; bases with no gene match: 7. From germline, CDR1 is SGHTA and CDR2 FQGNSA. CDR3 residues: CASSLLLAGEVEQFF. DNA for the CDR3: TGTGCCAGCAGCTTACTGCTAGCGGGGGAGGTTGAGCAGTTCTTC. Together with reference TRBV7-2 and TRBJ2-1, the CDR3 gives the full variable domain: GAGVSQSPSNKVTEKGKDVELRCDPISGHTALYWYRQSLGQGLEFLIYFQGNSAPDKSGLPSDRFSAERTGGSVSTLTIQRTQQEDSAVYLCASSLLLAGEVEQFFGPGTRLTVL.

The chain links TRBV11-2 to TRBJ2-1; 8 nucleotides align to TRBD2. Trimming at V came to 5 bases and at J to 0 bases, leaving 12 bases not matched to a gene. CDR3 length: 18 amino acids. From germline, CDR1 is SGHAT and CDR2 FQNNGV. CDR3 nucleotide sequence: TGTGCCAGCAGCCGTCCCGGCGGGGGGTCCCCCTCCTACAATGAGCAGTTCTTC. It codes for CASSRPGGGSPSYNEQFF. The variable domain in full, with the rest retrieved from reference TRBV11-2 and TRBJ2-1, is EAGVAQSPRYKIIEKRQSVAFWCNPISGHATLYWYQQILGQGPKLLIQFQNNGVVDDSQLPKDRFSAERLKGVDSTLKIQPAKLEDSAVYLCASSRPGGGSPSYNEQFFGPGTRLTVL.

This rearrangement joins TRBV4-3 to TRBJ2-1; perhaps TRBD2 as D (5 bases). V was shortened by 0 bases and J by 0 bases, with 6 bases between the two germline ends. CDR3 length equals 15 residues. Germline values: CDR1 LGHNA, CDR2 YSLEER. This CDR3 reads CASSQEEGSYNEQFF. In DNA form, the CDR3 reads TGCGCCAGCAGCCAAGAAGAGGGCTCCTACAATGAGCAGTTCTTC.

The chain employs TRBV7-2 and TRBJ2-7; tentatively, D is TRBD1 (5 bases). The CDR3 totals 12 residues. The V and J ends lost 1 base and 5 bases respectively, with 6 bases between them. Germline V CDR1 and CDR2: SGHTA, FQGNSA. CDR3 protein: CASSLGQHEQYF. Here the CDR3 DNA reads TGTGCCAGCAGCTTAGGACAGCACGAGCAGTACTTC.

The sample holds a few counts of this clone. The V gene is TRBV28, the J gene TRBJ1-1, with D possibly being TRBD1 (5 bases). V lost 3 bases, J lost 4 bases, and 12 bases lay in between. The CDR3 is 14 amino acids. Germline loops: CDR1 MDHEN, CDR2 SYDVKM. The CDR3 sequence: CASSLGQGVTEAFF. The CDR3 bases are TGTGCCAGCAGTTTGGGCCAGGGTGTCACTGAAGCTTTCTTT.

The rearrangement uses TRBV6-5 and TRBJ2-1; TRBD2 agrees at 13 bases. This CDR3 region has 15 residues. V was clipped by 5 bases and J by 8 bases; unmatched bases: 6. Germline V gene data show CDR1 as MNHEY and CDR2 as SVGAGI. As DNA, the CDR3 is TGTGCCAGCAGTGCCACTAGCGGGGGGGCCGATGAGCAGTTCTTC. Amino acids: CASSATSGGADEQFF.